This T cell receptor (beta chain) is drawn from a study of T cells in Graves' hyperthyroidism and ophthalmopathy. This clonotype occurred many times. What it recognizes is unknown. Germline CDR1 reads SGHTA; CDR2 reads FQGNSA. This CDR3 comprises 15 residues. Trimming cost V 6 bases and J 1 base, with 13 bases left between them. It was RNA transcripts that yielded the amplified TCR beta CDR3 regions. HTBI primers were employed in a first-round RT-PCR of the TCR CDR3. TCRdb itself ran the multiplex PCR reads through MiXCR, one entry per CDR3 protein. The repertoire holds around 350,000 distinct CDR3 sequences, 15% to 20% seen once, with 3.7% in the top ten. Overall study findings and caveats: Most expanded thyroid clonotypes above 0.001 also appeared in blood.

This sequence was found in a young woman with Graves' hyperthyroidism. The chain couples TRBV7-2 to TRBJ1-5, with a weak D call TRBD1 (6 bases). Sequenced: blood. Written as DNA, the CDR3 is TGTGCCAGCAGTAACAGGGCTGGAAGCAATCAGCCCCAGCATTTT. It codes for CASSNRAGSNQPQHF.